This T cell receptor (beta chain) stems from a study of cytomegalovirus exposure and HLA in healthy donors. Study outcomes and limitations: According to the study, 180 or so TCR beta chains were cytomegalovirus-associated.

Deletions cut 2 bases from V and 11 bases from J, with 22 bases between. This CDR3 is 17 amino acids long. The germline CDR1 and CDR2 sequences are KGHSY and FQNENV. A multiplex PCR was run with 60 Vbeta primers and 13 Jbeta primers. Sequencing used immunoSEQ multiplex PCR; TCRdb keeps in-frame clones, though not all of them. This repertoire shows over 150,000 clones, about 80% found once; its top ten account for around 9.8%. About this clone: What it recognizes is unknown.

V usage is TRBV16 and J usage is TRBJ1-6; D possibly corresponds to TRBD1 (6 bases). The sample comprised PBMCs. The receptor's source is a man aged 18 to 29 in good health and CMV-seropositive. Written as DNA, the CDR3 is TGTGCCAGCAGCCAAAGTTCCCGCGCAGGGGTAGGTGCACCCCTCCACTTT. This codes for CASSQSSRAGVGAPLHF.